The rows below give T cell receptor beta chains drawn from one sample of a study of PD-1 blockade in classical Hodgkin lymphoma. Produced via immunoSEQ multiplex PCR; TCRdb's table is partial and in-frame only. The table has 130,000 to 150,000 clones, nearly 80% seen once. Sequencing was performed on peripheral blood mononuclear cells (PBMCs), taken before the second cycle of nivolumab. Receptors were obtained from a human donor with classical Hodgkin lymphoma. Each CDR3 is given with its conserved first and last residue.

CASSLGTGQETQYF	TRBV5-6
CASSIDRGTEAFF	TRBV19
CASSSQGQGSGNTIYF	TRBV7-3
CASSLGAVESYEQYF	TRBV7-2
CASSEIGPYEQYF	TRBV10-2
CASSLHRLNTEAFF	TRBV27
CASSGHGVQETQYF	TRBV6-5
CAISESRDEQYF	TRBV10-3
CASSPDMIYNEQFF	TRBV18
CSADIGEKLFF	TRBV20-1
CASSLNYGYTF	TRBV19
CASSYDGNYGYTF	TRBV6-6
CASSATLGWSSSGNTIYF	TRBV25-1
CASSFRLSHYEQYF	TRBV5-1
CASSPPVRGATGELFF	TRBV18
CASSQKGEGLRFPQYF	TRBV4-1
CASSSSAPTQYF	TRBV7-6